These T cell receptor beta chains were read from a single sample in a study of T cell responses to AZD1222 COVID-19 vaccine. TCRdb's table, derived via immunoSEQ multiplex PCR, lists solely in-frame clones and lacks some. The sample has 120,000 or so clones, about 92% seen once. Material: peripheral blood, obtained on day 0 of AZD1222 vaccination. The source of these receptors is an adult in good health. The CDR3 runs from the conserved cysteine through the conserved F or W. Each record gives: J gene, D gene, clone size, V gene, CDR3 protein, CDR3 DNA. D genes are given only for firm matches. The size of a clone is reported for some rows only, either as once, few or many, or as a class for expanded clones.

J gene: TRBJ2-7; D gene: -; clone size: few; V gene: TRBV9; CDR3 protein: CASSVDFGGEQYF; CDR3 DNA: TGTGCCAGCAGCGTAGATTTCGGGGGCGAGCAGTACTTC
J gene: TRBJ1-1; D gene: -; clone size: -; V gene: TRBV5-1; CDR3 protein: CASSLEAGMNTEAFF; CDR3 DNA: TGCGCCAGCAGCTTGGAGGCAGGAATGAACACTGAAGCTTTCTTT
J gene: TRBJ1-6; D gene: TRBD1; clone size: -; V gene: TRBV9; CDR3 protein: CASSVSPHRQGSNSPLHF; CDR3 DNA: TGTGCCAGCAGCGTATCCCCCCATAGACAGGGAAGCAATTCACCCCTCCACTTT
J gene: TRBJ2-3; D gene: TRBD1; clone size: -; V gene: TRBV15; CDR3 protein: CATSRDLDRMGTQYF; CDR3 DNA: TGTGCCACCAGCCGAGACCTGGACAGGATGGGTACGCAGTATTTT
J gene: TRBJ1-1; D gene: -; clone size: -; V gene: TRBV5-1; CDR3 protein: CASSLFGVNTEAFF; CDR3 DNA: TGCGCCAGCAGCTTGTTTGGGGTGAACACTGAAGCTTTCTTT
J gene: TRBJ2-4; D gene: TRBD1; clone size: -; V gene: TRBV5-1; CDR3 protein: CASSRTGGTKNIQYF; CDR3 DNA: TGCGCCAGCAGCCGGACAGGGGGTACCAAAAACATTCAGTACTTC
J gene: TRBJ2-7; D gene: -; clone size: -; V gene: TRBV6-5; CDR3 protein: CASSYTGTVSYEQYF; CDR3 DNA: TGTGCCAGCAGTTACACCGGGACTGTATCCTACGAGCAGTACTTC
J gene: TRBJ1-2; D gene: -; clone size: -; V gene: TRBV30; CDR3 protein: CAWSVSQLLLF; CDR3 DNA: TGTGCCTGGAGTGTTTCCCAGCTTCTCCTTTTC
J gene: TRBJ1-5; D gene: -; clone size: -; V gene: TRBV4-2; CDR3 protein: CASSQAGNQPQHF; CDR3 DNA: TGTGCCAGCAGCCAAGCAGGGAATCAGCCCCAGCATTTT
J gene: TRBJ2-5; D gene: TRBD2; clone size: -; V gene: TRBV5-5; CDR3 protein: CASSSPGTSGRIVGPETQYF; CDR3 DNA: TGTGCCAGCAGCTCCCCCGGGACTAGCGGGAGAATTGTGGGACCAGAGACCCAGTACTTC
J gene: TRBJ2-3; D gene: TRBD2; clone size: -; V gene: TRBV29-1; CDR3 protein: CSVTGLAGGTDTQYF; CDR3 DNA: TGCAGCGTTACGGGACTAGCGGGAGGTACAGATACGCAGTATTTT
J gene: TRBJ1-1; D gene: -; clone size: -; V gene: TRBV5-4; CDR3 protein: CASSFTGNTEAFF; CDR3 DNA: TGTGCCAGCAGCTTTACAGGGAACACTGAAGCTTTCTTT
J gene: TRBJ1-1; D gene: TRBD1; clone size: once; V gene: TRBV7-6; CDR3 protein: CASRSGQGQNTEAFF; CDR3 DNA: TGTGCCAGCAGATCGGGACAGGGGCAAAACACTGAAGCTTTCTTT
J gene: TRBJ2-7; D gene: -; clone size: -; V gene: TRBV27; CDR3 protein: CASGTLSYEQYF; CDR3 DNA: TGTGCCAGCGGTACACTCTCCTACGAGCAGTACTTC
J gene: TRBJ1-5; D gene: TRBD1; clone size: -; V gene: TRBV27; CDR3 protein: CASSSQGAQPQHF; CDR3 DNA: TGTGCCAGCAGTTCACAGGGGGCCCAGCCCCAGCATTTT
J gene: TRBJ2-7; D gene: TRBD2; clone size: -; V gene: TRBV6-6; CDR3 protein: CASSLFFAKASGSANYEQYF; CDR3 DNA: TGTGCCAGCAGCCTATTTTTCGCAAAGGCTAGCGGGAGTGCAAACTACGAGCAGTACTTC
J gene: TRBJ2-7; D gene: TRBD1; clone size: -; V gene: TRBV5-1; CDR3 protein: CASRFLRDSPYEQYF; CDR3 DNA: TGCGCCAGCAGGTTCCTCCGGGACAGTCCCTACGAGCAGTACTTC
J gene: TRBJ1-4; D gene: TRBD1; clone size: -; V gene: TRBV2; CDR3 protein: CASHQQGRGEKLFF; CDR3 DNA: TGTGCCAGCCACCAACAGGGGAGAGGTGAAAAACTGTTTTTT
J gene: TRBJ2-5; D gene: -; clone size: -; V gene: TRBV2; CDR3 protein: CASSAQETQYF; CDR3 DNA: TGTGCCAGCAGTGCCCAAGAGACCCAGTACTTC
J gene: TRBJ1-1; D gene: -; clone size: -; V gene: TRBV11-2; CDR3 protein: CASSLGTRTEAFF; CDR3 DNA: TGTGCCAGCAGCTTAGGGACCCGGACTGAAGCTTTCTTT
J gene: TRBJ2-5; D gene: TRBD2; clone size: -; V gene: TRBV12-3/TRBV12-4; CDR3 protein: CASSLTSPETQYF; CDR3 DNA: TGTGCCAGCAGTTTGACTAGCCCAGAGACCCAGTACTTC
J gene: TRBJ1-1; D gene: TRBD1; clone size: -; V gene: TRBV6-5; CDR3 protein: CASSPVQGRATEAFF; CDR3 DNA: TGTGCCAGCAGTCCCGTACAGGGGAGGGCCACTGAAGCTTTCTTT
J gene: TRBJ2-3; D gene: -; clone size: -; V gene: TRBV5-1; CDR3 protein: CASSPGTVHTDTQYF; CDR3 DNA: TGCGCCAGCAGCCCCGGGACTGTGCATACAGATACGCAGTATTTT
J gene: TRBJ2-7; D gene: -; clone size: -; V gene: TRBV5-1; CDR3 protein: CASSLADPVGEQYF; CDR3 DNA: TGCGCCAGCAGCTTGGCCGACCCCGTCGGGGAGCAGTACTTC
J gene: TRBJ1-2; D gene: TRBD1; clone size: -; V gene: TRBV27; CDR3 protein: CASSSLGQHRFYGYTF; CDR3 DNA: TGTGCCAGCAGTTCATTGGGACAGCACAGATTCTATGGCTACACCTTC
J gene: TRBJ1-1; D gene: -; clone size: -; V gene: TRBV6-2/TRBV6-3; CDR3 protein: CASSYNHGSEAFF; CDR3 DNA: TGTGCCAGCAGTTACAACCATGGTAGCGAAGCTTTCTTT
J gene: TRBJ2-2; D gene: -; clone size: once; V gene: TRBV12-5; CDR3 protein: CASGLPRDKNTGELFF; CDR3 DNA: TGTGCTAGTGGTTTGCCACGGGACAAGAACACCGGGGAGCTGTTTTTT
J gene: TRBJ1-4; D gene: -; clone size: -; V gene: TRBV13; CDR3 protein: CASTETGNEKLFF; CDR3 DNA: TGTGCCAGCACGGAGACTGGGAATGAAAAACTGTTTTTT
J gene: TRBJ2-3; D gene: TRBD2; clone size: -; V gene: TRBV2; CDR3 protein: CASRVSGASTDTQYF; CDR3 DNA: TGTGCCAGCAGAGTTAGCGGGGCTAGCACAGATACGCAGTATTTT
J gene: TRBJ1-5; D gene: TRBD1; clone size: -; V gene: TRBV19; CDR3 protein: CASKFRDRSNQPQHF; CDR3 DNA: TGTGCCAGTAAATTTAGGGACAGATCAAATCAGCCCCAGCATTTT
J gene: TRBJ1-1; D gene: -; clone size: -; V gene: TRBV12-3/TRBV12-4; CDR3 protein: CASSYGLNTEAFF; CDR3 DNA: TGTGCCAGCAGTTATGGACTGAACACTGAAGCTTTCTTT
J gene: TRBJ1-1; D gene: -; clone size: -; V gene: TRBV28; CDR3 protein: CASTMAGDGNTEAFF; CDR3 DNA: TGTGCCAGCACCATGGCGGGGGACGGGAACACTGAAGCTTTCTTT
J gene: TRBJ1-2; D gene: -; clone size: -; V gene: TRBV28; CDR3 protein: CASSLPLDSADGYTF; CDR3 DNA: TGTGCCAGCAGTTTACCCTTGGACAGCGCGGATGGCTACACCTTC
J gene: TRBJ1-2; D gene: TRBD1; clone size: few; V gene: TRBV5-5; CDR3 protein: CASSETGMIYGYTF; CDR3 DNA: TGTGCCAGCAGCGAGACAGGGATGATATATGGCTACACCTTC
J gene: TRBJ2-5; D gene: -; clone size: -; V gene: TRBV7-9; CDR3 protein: CASSSRGPETQYF; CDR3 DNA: TGTGCCAGCAGCTCCCGGGGACCAGAGACCCAGTACTTC
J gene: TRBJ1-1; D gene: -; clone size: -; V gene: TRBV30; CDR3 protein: CAWSGQTNTEAFF; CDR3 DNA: TGTGCCTGGAGTGGACAAACGAACACTGAAGCTTTCTTT